The 27 T cell receptor beta chains in this list originate from one sample, sequenced in a study of blood T cell repertoires in COVID-19. Clones were sequenced by immunoSEQ multiplex PCR, and TCRdb holds only the in-frame ones, with some missing. The table has under 100,000 clones, about 81% seen once. Sequencing was done on a sample of peripheral blood. The receptors come from a human donor in a cohort sampled during active COVID-19.

The chain combines TRBV6-1 with TRBJ1-4; D not certain. The CDR3 extends over 17 amino acids. The ends were cut back, 4 bases at V and 0 bases at J, with 15 bases in the middle. Germline CDR1 MNHNS, CDR2 SASEGT. CDR3 sequence reads: CASSGSGSAPTNEKLFF. In DNA, the CDR3 is TGTGCCAGCAGTGGAAGTGGTAGCGCTCCAACTAATGAAAAACTGTTTTTT.

The chain carries TRBV6-5 and TRBJ1-1; 8 bases map to TRBD1. The CDR3 is made up of 15 amino acids. J gave up 1 base and V 7 bases, and 8 bases lay outside the gene matches. Germline-derived CDR1 and CDR2 are MNHEY and SVGAGI. The CDR3 region has the DNA TGTGCCAGCACAGTCGACAGGGGTCGGAACACTGAAGCTTTCTTT. This translates into CASTVDRGRNTEAFF.

The J gene is TRBJ2-1, the V gene TRBV5-1; D is unresolved. V dropped 0 bases and J dropped 2 bases, with 9 bases sitting between them. CDR3 length equals 15 residues. Germline assignment: CDR1 SGHRS and CDR2 YFSETQ. CDR3 coding DNA: TGCGCCAGCAGCTTGGTGCAGGCTACCTACAATGAGCAGTTCTTC. Amino acids: CASSLVQATYNEQFF.

The chain carries TRBV19 and TRBJ1-3; no firm D call. Germline V gives CDR1 LNHDA, CDR2 SQIVND (reference sequence). The CDR3 runs to 14 residues. The ends were cut back, 5 bases at V and 0 bases at J, with 8 bases in the middle. In nucleotides, the CDR3 is TGTGCCAGTAGTCCCCGGGACTCTGGAAACACCATATATTTT. It encodes CASSPRDSGNTIYF.

This clone occurred once. This chain uses TRBV19 with TRBJ2-2; maybe TRBD2 (6 bases). Germline-derived CDR1 and CDR2 are LNHDA and SQIVND (reference sequence). The CDR3 is 15 amino acids. The germline V and J ends were trimmed by 5 bases and 1 base, with 11 bases remaining between them. In DNA, the CDR3 is TGTGCCAGTAGTTTCGTGGGGGGGAACACCGGGGAGCTGTTTTTT. Residues: CASSFVGGNTGELFF.

The chain carries TRBV5-1 and TRBJ1-1; 12 bases line up with TRBD1. CDR3 length: 16 residues. The V segment lost 5 bases and the J segment 1 base; nucleotides outside the gene matches: 6. CDR1 SGHRS and CDR2 YFSETQ come from the germline V gene. The CDR3 protein is CASRVGQGAENTEAFF. The CDR3 coding sequence is TGCGCCAGCAGAGTGGGACAGGGGGCAGAGAACACTGAAGCTTTCTTT.

This chain links TRBV5-1 with TRBJ1-1; TRBD1 agrees at 9 bases. This CDR3 is built from 14 residues. The germline gives CDR1 SGHRS, CDR2 YFSETQ. J was trimmed by 2 bases and V by 6 bases; bases with no gene match: 5. The CDR3 is CASNRQGDNTEAFF. The CDR3 DNA sequence: TGCGCCAGCAACCGACAGGGGGATAACACTGAAGCTTTCTTT.

The chain recombines TRBV6-2 or TRBV6-3 with TRBJ1-3; D not certain. Deletions cut 4 bases from V and 0 bases from J, with 19 bases between. There are 18 residues in the CDR3. Germline CDR1 reads MNHEY; CDR2 reads SVGEGT. The CDR3 DNA is TGTGCCAGCAGTTCCCTGGGCAGAGCCCTCCTCTCTGGAAACACCATATATTTT. This translates into CASSSLGRALLSGNTIYF.

This chain links TRBV28 with TRBJ2-2; 10 bases are a match to TRBD1. The germline CDR1 and CDR2 sequences are MDHEN and SYDVKM. CDR3 length equals 15 residues. Trimming took 5 bases from V and 5 from J; bases not matched to a gene: 5. The CDR3 is CASSRQGARTGELFF. The CDR3 nucleotides read TGTGCCAGCAGTAGACAGGGGGCGCGGACCGGGGAGCTGTTTTTT.

This clone has more than one count but fewer than ten. This chain connects TRBV28 to TRBJ1-3, with TRBD1 identical over 9 bases. V trimming: 6 bases; J trimming: 4 bases; junction bases outside the gene matches: 1. The CDR3 contains 13 residues. Germline lookup yields CDR1 MDHEN and CDR2 SYDVKM. CDR3 sequence: CASRGTGGNTIYF. The CDR3 nucleotides are TGTGCCAGCAGGGGGACAGGGGGAAACACCATATATTTT. Using reference TRBV28 and TRBJ1-3 for the parts outside the CDR3, the full variable domain is DVKVTQSSRYLVKRTGEKVFLECVQDMDHENMFWYRQDPGLGLRLIYFSYDVKMKEKGDIPEGYSVSREKKERFSLILESASTNQTSMYLCASRGTGGNTIYFGEGSWLTVV.

The chain recombines TRBV7-9 with TRBJ1-2; TRBD1 aligns across 11 bases. V shed 3 bases, J shed 6 bases, and the junction held 6 bases outside the gene matches. This CDR3 is 15 amino acids long. Per the germline V gene, CDR1 is SEHNR and CDR2 is FQNEAQ (reference sequence). Here the CDR3 DNA reads TGTGCCAGCAGCTTGGGGGACAGGGGGGATGATGGCTACACCTTC. This translates into CASSLGDRGDDGYTF.

This sequence joins TRBV29-1 and TRBJ2-5; TRBD2 matches at 14 bases. Looked up from germline, CDR1 is SQVTM and CDR2 is ANQGSEA. With V trimmed by 5 bases and J by 2 bases, 4 bases remained unmatched. CDR3 size: 15 residues. CDR3 bases: TGCAGCGTTCTCGGACTAGCGGGGGGACAAGAGACCCAGTACTTC. This translates into CSVLGLAGGQETQYF.

This clone came up once. This chain connects TRBV3-1 (or the pseudogene TRBV3-2) to TRBJ1-5; D may be TRBD1 (5 bases). The germline V gene has CDR1 LGHDT and CDR2 YNNKEL (reference sequence). The CDR3 length is 16 residues. The V and J ends lost 4 bases and 3 bases respectively, with 16 bases between them. The CDR3 spells CASSPGGALDNQPQHF. Here the CDR3 DNA reads TGTGCCAGCAGCCCGGGAGGGGCGCTTGACAATCAGCCCCAGCATTTT.

The count of this clone is one. The rearrangement joins TRBV6-6 to TRBJ2-3, with D possibly TRBD2 on 6 matching bases. The CDR3 loop spans 15 amino acids. V was shortened by 0 bases and J by 2 bases, with 9 bases between the two germline ends. Germline V gene sequence: CDR1 MNHNY, CDR2 SVGAGI (reference sequence). The CDR3 bases are TGTGCCAGCAGTTACTCGGAGGGGTACACAGATACGCAGTATTTT. Protein: CASSYSEGYTDTQYF.

The chain links TRBV4-2 to TRBJ1-5; no clear D. Germline loops: CDR1 LGHNA, CDR2 YNFKEQ. V gave up 0 bases and J gave up 9 bases, with 9 bases separating them. This CDR3 spans 13 amino acids. The CDR3 DNA is TGTGCCAGCAGCCAAGATATGAGGCTGCCCCAGCATTTT. As protein: CASSQDMRLPQHF.

The rearrangement links TRBV5-4 to TRBJ1-1; a weak D match, TRBD1 (5 bases). The V end lost 4 bases, the J end lost 4 bases, and 17 bases lay between the germline ends. CDR3 length: 15 amino acids. From germline, CDR1 is SGHNT and CDR2 YYREEE (reference sequence). The CDR3 region has the DNA TGTGCCAGCAGCCTGGGGGGGGGAGGACTCACTGAAGCTTTCTTT. The encoded protein is CASSLGGGGLTEAFF.

In its sample, this clone was seen a few times. This CDR3 reads CASSSPTTNRGRGNQPQHF. The CDR3 DNA sequence: TGTGCCAGCAGCTCACCCACCACCAACAGGGGTAGGGGCAATCAGCCCCAGCATTTT. The rearrangement links TRBV5-4 to TRBJ1-5; TRBD1 matches 7 bases. The CDR3 consists of 19 residues. Losses at the gene ends were 3 bases for V and 2 bases for J; bases not matched to a gene: 17. Germline-derived CDR1 and CDR2 are SGHNT and YYREEE (reference sequence).

This chain links TRBV11-1 with TRBJ2-7; 10 nucleotides agree with TRBD1. The germline CDR1 and CDR2 sequences are SGHAT and FQDESV (reference sequence). V was pared by 3 bases and J by 3 bases, with 5 bases of the junction left unmatched. There are 15 residues in the CDR3. The CDR3 reads CASSFGQGGHYEQYF. CDR3 in DNA: TGTGCCAGCAGCTTTGGACAGGGGGGTCACTACGAGCAGTACTTC.

The chain employs TRBV7-3 and TRBJ2-1, with a tentative D call TRBD2 (6 bases). This CDR3 is 14 amino acids long. Germline loops: CDR1 SGHTA, CDR2 FQGTGA. The germline V and J ends were trimmed by 2 bases and 9 bases, with 14 bases remaining between them. DNA of the CDR3: TGTGCCAGCAGCTTATTGGGCGGGACGACTGAGCAGTTCTTC. Protein sequence: CASSLLGGTTEQFF.

The chain joins TRBV10-2 to TRBJ1-2; D unclear. This CDR3 region has 13 residues. Deletions cut 2 bases from V and 5 bases from J, with 9 bases between. Germline V gene lookup returns CDR1 WSHSY and CDR2 SAAADI. In nucleotides, the CDR3 is TGCGCCAGCAGTGAGACATTATGGTATGGCTACACCTTC. Translating gives CASSETLWYGYTF.

The chain has TRBV29-1 and TRBJ2-2; the match to TRBD1 covers 11 bases. Germline CDR1 SQVTM, CDR2 ANQGSEA. J was trimmed by 4 bases and V by 0 bases; bases with no gene match: 4. CDR3 length equals 16 residues. Here the CDR3 reads CSVEELGTGGTGELFF. The CDR3 nucleotides read TGCAGCGTTGAAGAATTAGGGACAGGGGGCACCGGGGAGCTGTTTTTT.

The sample holds a few counts of this clone. The chain links TRBV2 to TRBJ1-2, with D uncertain. V was cut by 5 bases and J by 4 bases, with 11 bases left in between. The CDR3 extends over 13 amino acids. Germline V lookup: CDR1 SNHLY, CDR2 FYNNEI. CDR3 region: CASSLAGSYGYTF. The CDR3 coding sequence is TGTGCCAGCAGTTTAGCGGGTTCCTATGGCTACACCTTC.

This chain uses TRBV28 with TRBJ1-5; a weak D match, TRBD1 (6 bases). Between the trimmed V and J ends, which lost 4 bases and 1 base, there was a span of 17 bases. CDR1 and CDR2 (germline): MDHEN, SYDVKM. There are 17 residues in the CDR3. The CDR3 is CASSSPQGLSSNQPQHF. The CDR3 DNA sequence: TGTGCCAGCAGTTCCCCGCAGGGGCTTTCCAGCAATCAGCCCCAGCATTTT.

This clone was seen more than once but under ten times. The chain is built from TRBV27 and TRBJ1-1; D not resolved. Trimming removed 1 base at V and 1 base at J, with 7 bases between. The V gene's germline CDR1 is MNHEY and CDR2 SMNVEV (reference sequence). The CDR3 length is 14 residues. CDR3 DNA: TGTGCCAGCAGTTTATTTTCAGGGAACACTGAAGCTTTCTTT. It yields the protein CASSLFSGNTEAFF.

The rearrangement joins TRBV4-3 to TRBJ1-5, with unresolved D. V lost 0 bases to trimming and J lost 0 bases, with 9 bases between them. This CDR3 region has 16 residues. The V gene's germline CDR1 is LGHNA and CDR2 YSLEER. CDR3 bases: TGCGCCAGCAGCCAAGATAGCCATAATAGCAATCAGCCCCAGCATTTT. Its translation is CASSQDSHNSNQPQHF.

The V gene is TRBV10-2, the J gene TRBJ2-5, with D maybe TRBD2 (6 bases). The ends were cut back, 6 bases at V and 6 bases at J, with 17 bases in the middle. The CDR3 has 14 amino acids. The germline CDR1 and CDR2 sequences are WSHSY and SAAADI. CDR3 coding DNA: TGCGCCAGCAGACAACCGGGACTCGTTAAGACCCAGTACTTC. This codes for CASRQPGLVKTQYF.

The chain employs TRBV7-2 and TRBJ1-5; D call uncertain. The CDR3 runs 16 residues. The germline V gene encodes CDR1 SGHTA and CDR2 FQGNSA. The V gene lost 1 base and the J gene lost 1 base, with 11 bases spanning the gap. Written as DNA, the CDR3 is TGTGCCAGCAGCTTAGGGGGAGGGTTCAGCAATCAGCCCCAGCATTTT. This encodes CASSLGGGFSNQPQHF.